The rows below give T cell receptor beta chains drawn from one sample of a study of T cell responses to AZD1222 COVID-19 vaccine. The method was immunoSEQ multiplex PCR; TCRdb's version includes in-frame clones alone and lacks a portion of them. Of fewer than 75,000 clones listed, under 95% are singletons. The material was peripheral blood, obtained 28 days after the second dose of the MenACWY control vaccine. Every receptor here comes from an adult who received the MenACWY meningococcal vaccine as a control. Both conserved end residues are part of each CDR3. A D gene is named only where the DNA matches it firmly. Rows may omit the clone size; those that give it use once, few, many or a size class.

cdr3_length: 13; clone_size: .; j_call: TRBJ2-1; d_call: TRBD2; v_call: TRBV3-1/TRBV3-2; cdr3_aa: CASSPILAREQFF; cdr3_nt: TGTGCCAGCAGCCCGATACTAGCGAGGGAGCAGTTCTTC
cdr3_length: 14; clone_size: .; j_call: TRBJ2-5; d_call: .; v_call: TRBV24-1; cdr3_aa: CATSDLPGEETQYF; cdr3_nt: TGTGCCACCAGTGATTTGCCAGGTGAAGAGACCCAGTACTTC
cdr3_length: 15; clone_size: .; j_call: TRBJ2-4; d_call: .; v_call: TRBV15; cdr3_aa: CATSRDNGRGGIQYF; cdr3_nt: TGTGCCACCAGCAGAGATAACGGGCGTGGGGGCATTCAGTACTTC
cdr3_length: 15; clone_size: .; j_call: TRBJ2-3; d_call: TRBD2; v_call: TRBV12-5; cdr3_aa: CASALAGGPTDTQYF; cdr3_nt: TGTGCTAGTGCCTTAGCGGGAGGGCCCACAGATACGCAGTATTTT
cdr3_length: 16; clone_size: .; j_call: TRBJ1-5; d_call: TRBD1; v_call: TRBV19; cdr3_aa: CASSFNYRGSNQPQHF; cdr3_nt: TGTGCCAGTAGTTTCAACTACAGGGGAAGCAATCAGCCCCAGCATTTT
cdr3_length: 12; clone_size: .; j_call: TRBJ1-1; d_call: .; v_call: TRBV25-1; cdr3_aa: CASSESAGEAFF; cdr3_nt: TGTGCCAGCAGTGAATCGGCGGGGGAGGCTTTCTTT
cdr3_length: 13; clone_size: .; j_call: TRBJ1-1; d_call: .; v_call: TRBV18; cdr3_aa: CASSPKVNTEAFF; cdr3_nt: TGTGCCAGCTCACCGAAAGTGAACACTGAAGCTTTCTTT
cdr3_length: 12; clone_size: .; j_call: TRBJ2-3; d_call: .; v_call: TRBV12-3/TRBV12-4; cdr3_aa: CASSRETDTQYF; cdr3_nt: TGTGCCAGCAGTAGGGAGACAGATACGCAGTATTTT
cdr3_length: 13; clone_size: .; j_call: TRBJ1-3; d_call: .; v_call: TRBV25-1; cdr3_aa: CASSWGSGNTIYF; cdr3_nt: TGTGCCAGCAGTTGGGGGTCTGGAAACACCATATATTTT
cdr3_length: 15; clone_size: .; j_call: TRBJ2-1; d_call: TRBD1; v_call: TRBV5-4; cdr3_aa: CASSNRDRGNNEQFF; cdr3_nt: TGTGCCAGCAGCAACCGGGACAGGGGGAATAATGAGCAGTTCTTC
cdr3_length: 15; clone_size: .; j_call: TRBJ2-1; d_call: .; v_call: TRBV6-5; cdr3_aa: CASRTYRVGYNEQFF; cdr3_nt: TGTGCCAGCAGAACCTACAGGGTCGGGTACAATGAGCAGTTCTTC
cdr3_length: 14; clone_size: .; j_call: TRBJ1-5; d_call: .; v_call: TRBV18; cdr3_aa: CASSPQGGNQPQHF; cdr3_nt: TGTGCCAGCTCGCCACAGGGCGGCAATCAGCCCCAGCATTTT
cdr3_length: 12; clone_size: .; j_call: TRBJ2-7; d_call: .; v_call: TRBV10-3; cdr3_aa: CATRTENYEQYF; cdr3_nt: TGTGCCACCAGGACGGAGAACTACGAGCAGTACTTC
cdr3_length: 15; clone_size: .; j_call: TRBJ1-2; d_call: .; v_call: TRBV11-1; cdr3_aa: CASSLDLWAEDGYTF; cdr3_nt: TGTGCCAGCAGCTTGGATTTGTGGGCTGAGGATGGCTACACCTTC
cdr3_length: 15; clone_size: .; j_call: TRBJ2-2; d_call: .; v_call: TRBV9; cdr3_aa: CASSTWDPGTGELFF; cdr3_nt: TGTGCCAGCAGCACTTGGGACCCCGGGACCGGGGAGCTGTTTTTT
cdr3_length: 14; clone_size: few; j_call: TRBJ2-2; d_call: .; v_call: TRBV6-2/TRBV6-3; cdr3_aa: CASSYSGGTGELFF; cdr3_nt: TGTGCCAGCAGTTACTCTGGCGGTACCGGGGAGCTGTTTTTT